This TCR beta chain was captured by sequencing in a study of T cell repertoires in cytomegalovirus infection. In this sample, this clonotype turned up a few times. Germline CDR1 SGHVS, CDR2 FNYEAQ. V was pared by 5 bases and J by 5 bases, with 7 bases of the junction left unmatched. This CDR3 region has 15 residues. Each CDR3 protein gets one entry after TCRdb re-called the reads with MiXCR. There are about 530,000 distinct CDR3 sequences in the sample; 26% occur only once, and roughly 13% lies in the top ten. This TCR derives from a human donor in good health (CMV status not recorded). Some clones in this sample may be carry-over from other donors' samples. The chain joins TRBV7-6 to TRBJ2-7; TRBD2 matches 12 bases. Material: PBMCs. This CDR3 reads CASSPGTSGLNEQYF. CDR3 in DNA: TGTGCCAGCAGCCCAGGGACTAGCGGGCTCAACGAGCAGTACTTC.